Shown below are 31 T cell receptor beta chains from a single sample sequenced in a study of shared clonotypes between healthy human individuals (dated by TCRdb to the early 2020s). Libraries were made using the immunoSEQ multiplex PCR assay. What TCRdb holds here is the immuneACCESS table cut down to in-frame rearrangements. Part of the clones is not present; checked against another copy, under half of the missing clones reflect an unresolved V gene, and the others are unexplained. Across this sample there are over a million clones, with 65% to 75% seen only once. The ten largest clones represent nearly 1.5% of the sample. Specimen: memory CD4+ T cells sorted from blood. The sample's cell subset or site label, in plain terms: CD45RA-negative fraction. These receptors were collected from a man between 18 and 35 years old in good health.

The V call is TRBV5-1, the J call TRBJ2-1; possibly TRBD1 or TRBD2 for D (5 bases each). The V gene's germline CDR1 is SGHRS and CDR2 YFSETQ. The CDR3 extends over 15 amino acids. Trimming stripped 5 bases from V and 2 bases from J, with 14 bases between. Here the CDR3 reads CASRGTAHPYNEQFF. As DNA, the CDR3 is TGCGCCAGCAGGGGGACGGCCCACCCCTACAATGAGCAGTTCTTC.

The chain has TRBV7-2 and TRBJ2-5, with 8 bases identical to TRBD1. CDR1 is SGHTA and CDR2 is FQGNSA in the germline V gene. The trim removed 5 bases at V and 6 bases at J, leaving 11 bases unmatched. The CDR3 covers 15 residues. CDR3 residues: CASSEDRAVEKTQYF. CDR3 coding DNA: TGTGCCAGCAGCGAGGACAGGGCCGTCGAAAAGACCCAGTACTTC.

This sequence joins TRBV7-9 and TRBJ1-4, with D perhaps matching TRBD1 (6 bases). This CDR3 is 17 amino acids long. V was shortened by 1 base and J by 0 bases, with 12 bases between the two germline ends. CDR1 SEHNR and CDR2 FQNEAQ come from the germline V gene (reference sequence). CDR3 in DNA: TGTGCCAGCAGCTTAGAGGGGGGCACGGCAACTAATGAAAAACTGTTTTTT. It yields the protein CASSLEGGTATNEKLFF.

Note on this clone: Within the sample, other DNA sequences also encode this same CDR3. The chain links TRBV5-1 to TRBJ1-1; D possibly corresponds to TRBD1 (6 bases). CDR3 length: 15 residues. Trimming removed 2 bases at V and 0 bases at J, with 11 bases between. CDR1 and CDR2 (germline): SGHRS, YFSETQ. This CDR3 reads CASSLGGELNTEAFF. For the CDR3, the DNA is TGCGCCAGCAGCTTAGGGGGGGAGTTGAACACTGAAGCTTTCTTT.

This clone was detected only a few times. In the same sample, other DNA sequences code for this CDR3. The V gene is TRBV18, the J gene TRBJ2-7; D gene uncertain. The germline gives CDR1 KGHSH, CDR2 LQKENI. Trimming took 2 bases from V and 0 from J, leaving 5 bases between them. This CDR3 is 13 amino acids long. The CDR3: CASSPRSSYEQYF. The CDR3 bases are TGTGCCAGCTCACCAAGGAGCTCCTACGAGCAGTACTTC.

J is TRBJ1-5 and V is TRBV9; D might be TRBD1 (5 bases). The length of the CDR3 is 15 residues. V dropped 4 bases and J dropped 3 bases, with 14 bases sitting between them. From germline, CDR1 is SGDLS and CDR2 YYNGEE. The CDR3 region is CASSLGTDYNQPQHF. In DNA form, the CDR3 reads TGTGCCAGCAGCCTGGGGACGGACTACAATCAGCCCCAGCATTTT.

The chain links TRBV11-3 to TRBJ2-7; perhaps TRBD1 as D (6 bases). Between the trimmed V and J ends, which lost 5 bases and 7 bases, there was a span of 15 bases. The CDR3 is made up of 13 amino acids. CDR1 is SGHNT and CDR2 is YENEEA in the germline V gene. The CDR3 loop reads CASSQRQAGEQYF. The CDR3 DNA sequence: TGTGCCAGCAGCCAACGACAGGCTGGGGAGCAGTACTTC.

This clone appeared a single time. The rearrangement uses TRBV7-9 and TRBJ2-5; a possible D gene is TRBD1 (5 bases). The CDR3 totals 14 residues. From germline, CDR1 is SEHNR and CDR2 FQNEAQ (reference sequence). Trimming stripped 5 bases from V and 9 bases from J, with 19 bases between. The CDR3: CASSQTDGTWAQYF. The CDR3 nucleotides read TGTGCCAGCAGCCAGACAGACGGTACGTGGGCCCAGTACTTC.

CDR3: CASTYDWNYNEQFF. Here the CDR3 DNA reads TGTGCCAGCACCTACGACTGGAACTACAATGAGCAGTTCTTC. The chain carries TRBV7-8 and TRBJ2-1; D is uncertain. With 7 bases removed from V and 3 bases from J, the gap between germline ends came to 13 bases. CDR1 and CDR2 from the germline V gene are SGHVS and FQNEAQ. The CDR3 runs 14 residues.

This chain connects TRBV29-1 to TRBJ1-1, with D uncertain. Trimming shortened V by 0 bases and J by 0 bases, and 5 bases separated the two germline ends. The CDR3 contains 13 residues. Looked up from germline, CDR1 is SQVTM and CDR2 is ANQGSEA. This CDR3 is CSVEDLLNTEAFF. DNA for the CDR3: TGCAGCGTTGAAGATCTCCTGAACACTGAAGCTTTCTTT. The entire variable domain, with the rest obtained from reference TRBV29-1 and TRBJ1-1, is as follows: SAVISQKPSRDICQRGTSLTIQCQVDSQVTMMFWYRQQPGQSLTLIATANQGSEATYESGFVIDKFPISRPNLTFSTLTVSNMSPEDSSIYLCSVEDLLNTEAFFGQGTRLTVV.

The gene calls are TRBV5-6 and TRBJ2-4; tentatively, D is TRBD1 (7 bases). The CDR3 extends over 12 amino acids. The V end was cut by 3 bases, the J end by 15 bases, with 16 bases between. Germline CDR1 SGHDT, CDR2 YYEEEE. CDR3 protein: CASSSDRSGGYF. The CDR3 DNA reads as TGTGCCAGCAGCTCGGACAGGTCCGGGGGGTACTTC.

Comments on this clone: The germline gene is not matched at one end of the junction; a read error may be the cause. This chain links TRBV6-4 with TRBJ1-2; D may be TRBD1 (6 bases). Germline V gives CDR1 MRHNA, CDR2 SNTAGT. This CDR3 is built from 13 residues. CDR3 bases: TGTGCCAGCAGTGATGCGGGGGCAACTCTTCTATCCTTC. Its protein product is CASSDAGATLLSF.

V and J are TRBV27 and TRBJ1-6, with D unresolved. V lost 2 bases and J lost 7, with 9 bases in between. The CDR3 runs to 14 residues. Germline loops: CDR1 MNHEY, CDR2 SMNVEV (reference sequence). This CDR3 reads CASSLDSTNSPLHF. The DNA of the CDR3 is TGTGCCAGCAGTTTAGACTCAACCAATTCACCCCTCCACTTT.

This clone occurred a few times. V and J are TRBV10-3 and TRBJ2-7, with 15 bases matching TRBD2. Germline CDR1 reads ENHRY; CDR2 reads SYGVKD. V lost 0 bases, J lost 1 base, and 4 bases stayed unmatched. The CDR3 contains 18 residues. The CDR3 bases are TGTGCCATCAGTGAGTCGGGGACTAGCGGGGGGTTGTCCTACGAGCAGTACTTC. It is translated as CAISESGTSGGLSYEQYF.

The chain recombines TRBV10-3 with TRBJ1-1, with D tentatively TRBD1 (5 bases). Germline assignment: CDR1 ENHRY and CDR2 SYGVKD. This CDR3 has 14 residues. Trimming took off 7 bases at V and 1 base at J, with 13 bases between the two ends. The CDR3 DNA follows: TGTGCCATCACTGGGACCCCGGGGAACACTGAAGCTTTCTTT. This translates into CAITGTPGNTEAFF.

The table lists this clone with a count of one. The chain joins TRBV5-1 to TRBJ1-1; D perhaps matches TRBD1 (6 bases). The CDR3 runs 16 residues. V gave up 6 bases and J gave up 6 bases, with 24 bases separating them. Germline V CDR1 and CDR2: SGHRS, YFSETQ. In DNA form, the CDR3 reads TGCGCCAGCAAGGTGGAGGGACAAACCCTGAGCGCTGAAGCTTTCTTT. It encodes CASKVEGQTLSAEAFF.

V is TRBV2 and J is TRBJ2-1, with 7 bases fitting TRBD1. Trimming cost V 1 base and J 9 bases; bases outside gene matches: 6. The CDR3 sequence is 14 residues long. Germline V gene data show CDR1 as SNHLY and CDR2 as FYNNEI. CDR3 nucleotide sequence: TGTGCCAGCAGTGAAGGGCAGGGGGTAGGTGAGCAGTTCTTC. Protein product: CASSEGQGVGEQFF.

This sequence joins TRBV6-1 and TRBJ1-3; D is perhaps TRBD1 (6 bases). V lost 2 bases, J lost 0 bases, and 11 bases lay in between. This CDR3 region has 16 residues. Germline lookup yields CDR1 MNHNS and CDR2 SASEGT. CDR3 in DNA: TGTGCCAGCAGTGAAACAGGACAGTTCTCTGGAAACACCATATATTTT. It translates to CASSETGQFSGNTIYF.

The V gene is TRBV28, the J gene TRBJ2-7; D not resolved. This CDR3 comprises 13 residues. V lost 6 bases and J 6 bases, leaving 15 bases between the germline ends. Germline CDR1 reads MDHEN; CDR2 reads SYDVKM. The CDR3 region is CASRLPQDLEQYF. The CDR3 DNA sequence: TGTGCCAGCAGGCTCCCTCAAGATCTCGAGCAGTACTTC.

The rearrangement uses TRBV11-3 and TRBJ2-7, with D perhaps assigned TRBD1 or TRBD2 (5 bases each). V was shortened by 0 bases and J by 7 bases, with 16 bases between the two germline ends. Germline CDR1 SGHNT, CDR2 YENEEA. CDR3 length: 15 amino acids. CDR3 in amino acids: CASSLDLLGAWEQYF. DNA for the CDR3: TGTGCCAGCAGCTTAGATCTACTAGGGGCGTGGGAGCAGTACTTC.

This clone appeared once. The chain couples TRBV7-2 to TRBJ2-6; 12 bases line up with TRBD2. The CDR3 totals 19 residues. Germline lookup yields CDR1 SGHTA and CDR2 FQGNSA. Trimming removed 5 bases from V and 0 bases from J; junction bases left unmatched: 8. The CDR3 is CASSPRTSGISSGANVLTF. The CDR3 DNA follows: TGTGCCAGCAGCCCGCGGACTAGCGGGATAAGCTCTGGGGCCAACGTCCTGACTTTC.

The chain employs TRBV28 and TRBJ1-3; no firm D call. Germline assignment: CDR1 MDHEN and CDR2 SYDVKM. This CDR3 is built from 14 residues. V lost 3 bases, J lost 1 base, and 7 bases lay in between. The CDR3 here is CASSFVRSGNTIYF. The CDR3 DNA follows: TGTGCCAGCAGTTTTGTACGTTCTGGAAACACCATATATTTT.

CDR3 bases: TGTGCCAGCAGCTCAAAATCCGGGACAGAGAACACCGGGGAGCTGTTTTTT. This gives the protein CASSSKSGTENTGELFF. This rearrangement joins TRBV5-4 to TRBJ2-2; TRBD1 agrees at 7 bases. The CDR3 length is 17 residues. Germline CDR1 SGHNT, CDR2 YYREEE (reference sequence). V shed 3 bases, J shed 1 base, and the junction held 9 bases outside the gene matches.

This clone is a singleton in its sample. The chain links TRBV30 to TRBJ2-5; D is unresolved. Germline CDR1 and CDR2: GTSNPN and SVGIG (reference sequence). V was trimmed by 2 bases and J by 5 bases, leaving 6 bases between them. The CDR3 totals 11 residues. CDR3 DNA sequence: TGTGCCTGGAGTACATTTGAGACCCAGTACTTC. Translating gives CAWSTFETQYF.

This clone was found once. Other DNA sequences in this sample translate to the same CDR3. The rearrangement uses TRBV18 and TRBJ2-1, with 10 positions matching TRBD2. This CDR3 region has 15 residues. Trimming cost V 3 bases and J 2 bases; bases outside gene matches: 1. Germline CDR1 is KGHSH and CDR2 is LQKENI. Here the CDR3 DNA reads TGTGCCAGCTCACCCCTAGCGGGGGCCTACAATGAGCAGTTCTTC. As protein: CASSPLAGAYNEQFF.

The sample holds a few counts of this clone. The chain couples TRBV5-1 to TRBJ2-1, with D perhaps matching TRBD2 (6 bases). The CDR3 runs to 13 residues. Germline V gene data show CDR1 as SGHRS and CDR2 as YFSETQ. V shed 0 bases and J shed 7 bases, with 8 bases lying between them. The CDR3 reads CASSLGEANEQFF. The CDR3 nucleotides are TGCGCCAGCAGCTTGGGGGAGGCAAATGAGCAGTTCTTC.

In its sample, this clone was seen once. The chain joins TRBV6-1 to TRBJ2-7, with D uncertain. V dropped 5 bases and J dropped 3 bases, with 14 bases sitting between them. The CDR3 extends over 14 amino acids. Germline V gene lookup returns CDR1 MNHNS and CDR2 SASEGT. CDR3 coding DNA: TGTGCCAGCAGTACTCAGGCATGGGGCTACGAGCAGTACTTC. Its protein product is CASSTQAWGYEQYF.

Only a few counts were recorded for this clone. The chain links TRBV18 to TRBJ2-7; TRBD1 aligns across 9 bases. Trimming removed 8 bases from V and 0 bases from J; junction bases left unmatched: 8. From germline, CDR1 is KGHSH and CDR2 LQKENI. This CDR3 comprises 15 residues. The CDR3 here is CASATGGGSSYEQYF. The CDR3 DNA reads as TGTGCCAGCGCTACAGGGGGCGGGTCCTCCTACGAGCAGTACTTC.

The J gene is TRBJ2-3, the V gene TRBV7-8; 7 nucleotides match TRBD2. Looked up from germline, CDR1 is SGHVS and CDR2 is FQNEAQ. This CDR3 region has 14 residues. V lost 4 bases to trimming and J lost 3 bases; unmatched junction nucleotides: 4. In DNA, the CDR3 is TGTGCCAGCAGCTCGTATAGCGGGACAGATACGCAGTATTTT. This encodes CASSSYSGTDTQYF.

V and J are TRBV7-2 and TRBJ1-1; no clear D. Trimming pared 2 bases from V and 3 bases from J, leaving 13 bases between. Germline CDR1 is SGHTA and CDR2 is FQGNSA. The CDR3 consists of 15 residues. CDR3 nucleotide sequence: TGTGCCAGCAGCTTACGCAGTTCCGGGGACACTGAAGCTTTCTTT. This codes for CASSLRSSGDTEAFF.

This chain links TRBV30 with TRBJ1-6; D ambiguous. Germline V gene lookup returns CDR1 GTSNPN and CDR2 SVGIG (reference sequence). The CDR3 covers 12 residues. The V end was cut by 0 bases, the J end by 7 bases, with 4 bases between. The chain's CDR3 is CAWSVPNSPLHF. The CDR3 nucleotides are TGTGCCTGGAGTGTTCCGAATTCACCCCTCCACTTT.